The source of this TCR beta chain is a study of PD-1 blockade in classical Hodgkin lymphoma. Time point specified: newly diagnosed, previously untreated cHL patient sample. Magnetic depletion of non-target cells from thawed PBMCs yielded purified CD8+ T cells. It was PBMCs in newly diagnosed, untreated classical Hodgkin lymphoma that served as comparison. Study conclusions and caveats: Relative to healthy donors, newly diagnosed patients reportedly had lower baseline TCR diversity, which was reported as lower still in relapsed/refractory patients.

Regarding this clone: Its antigen is still unknown.

Germline lookup yields CDR1 LNHDA and CDR2 SQIVND (reference sequence). The CDR3 sequence is 11 residues long. Libraries were prepared by immunoSEQ multiplex PCR; TCRdb keeps only in-frame clonotypes and omits some of them. The sample lists 21,000 or so clones, just under 90% seen once, with under 7% in the top ten. The V gene is TRBV19, the J gene TRBJ1-1, with a tentative D call TRBD1 (6 bases). The sample taken for sequencing was CD8+ T cells from blood. This receptor was identified in a human donor with classical Hodgkin lymphoma. CDR3 sequence (DNA): TGTGCAACGAACGGGGGCCCCGAAGCTTTCTTT. Its translation is CATNGGPEAFF.